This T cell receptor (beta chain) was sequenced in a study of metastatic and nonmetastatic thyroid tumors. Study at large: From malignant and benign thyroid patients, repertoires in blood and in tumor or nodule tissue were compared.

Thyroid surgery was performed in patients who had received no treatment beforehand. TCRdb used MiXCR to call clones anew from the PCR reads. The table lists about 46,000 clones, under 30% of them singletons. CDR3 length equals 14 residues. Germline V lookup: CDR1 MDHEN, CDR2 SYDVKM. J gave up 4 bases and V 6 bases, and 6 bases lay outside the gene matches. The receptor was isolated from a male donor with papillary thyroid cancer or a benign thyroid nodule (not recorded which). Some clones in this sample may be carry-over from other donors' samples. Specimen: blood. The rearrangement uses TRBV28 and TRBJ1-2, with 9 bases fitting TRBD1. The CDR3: CASSYRGLIYGYTF. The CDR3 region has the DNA TGTGCCAGCAGCTACAGGGGGCTGATCTATGGCTACACCTTC.